This T cell receptor (beta chain) was recovered during a study of spatial heterogeneity in lung cancer. The time point denotes: sample taken at primary tumor resection. MiXCR was run by TCRdb on the 5' RACE reads, yielding one entry per CDR3 protein. This table holds 20,000 to 25,000 distinct CDR3 sequences, approximately 4.3% found once. Judged by abundance, this clonotype is medium-sized. The antigen is undetermined. Study findings and constraints: Expanded alpha and beta TCR counts within tumors tracked tumor mutation counts.

The CDR3 extends over 13 amino acids. Trimming left V 8 bases short and J 3 bases short, with 15 bases between. Germline values: CDR1 DFQATT, CDR2 SNEGSKA (reference sequence). This sample comprised lung tumor tissue, obtained at surgery. The sequence derives from a male donor with early-stage non-small cell lung cancer. The chain links TRBV20-1 to TRBJ2-3; D might be TRBD2 (6 bases). DNA of the CDR3: TGCAGTCTCCACGGGGGAGCTACAGATACGCAGTATTTT. It yields the protein CSLHGGATDTQYF.